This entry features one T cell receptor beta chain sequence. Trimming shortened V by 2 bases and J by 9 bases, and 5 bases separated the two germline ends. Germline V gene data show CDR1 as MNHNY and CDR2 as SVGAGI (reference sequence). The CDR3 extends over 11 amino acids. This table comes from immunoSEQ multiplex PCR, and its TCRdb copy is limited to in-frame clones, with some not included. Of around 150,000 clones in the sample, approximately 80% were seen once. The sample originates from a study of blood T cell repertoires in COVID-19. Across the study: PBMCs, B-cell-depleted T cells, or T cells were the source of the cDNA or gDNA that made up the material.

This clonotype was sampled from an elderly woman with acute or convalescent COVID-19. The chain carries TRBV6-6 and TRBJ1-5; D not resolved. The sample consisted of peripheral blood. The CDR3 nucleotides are TGTGCCAGCAGTTACGAGGGGCCCCAGCATTTT. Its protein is CASSYEGPQHF.